Below, 12 T cell receptor beta chains from the same sample are listed, as sequenced in a study of cytomegalovirus exposure and HLA in healthy donors. Profiled with immunoSEQ multiplex PCR; TCRdb holds only in-frame clones, not every one. The table records 250,000 to 400,000 clones, roughly 87% of them present only once. Specimen: PBMCs. Receptor source: a man aged 25-45 years in good health and CMV-seronegative.

This clone appeared once. The chain uses TRBV2 and TRBJ1-2; D uncertain. The V gene lost 3 bases and the J gene lost 7 bases, with 18 bases spanning the gap. From germline, CDR1 is SNHLY and CDR2 FYNNEI. This CDR3 is 15 amino acids long. The CDR3 coding sequence is TGTGCCAGCAGTGATAAATACGTAGGTCGCGGTGGCTACACCTTC. This sequence encodes CASSDKYVGRGGYTF.

The chain links TRBV6-1 to TRBJ1-5, with no clear D. The CDR3 loop spans 14 amino acids. Germline V gene sequence: CDR1 MNHNS, CDR2 SASEGT. The V gene lost 7 bases and the J gene lost 4 bases, with 14 bases spanning the gap. The CDR3 region is CASTPDQRNQPQHF. The CDR3 DNA reads TGTGCCAGCACTCCGGATCAGCGGAATCAGCCCCAGCATTTT.

V gene TRBV7-2 combines with J gene TRBJ1-4; tentative D call: TRBD1 (5 bases). The CDR3 covers 15 residues. Germline V gives CDR1 SGHTA, CDR2 FQGNSA. V dropped 4 bases and J dropped 4 bases, with 13 bases sitting between them. The CDR3 region has the DNA TGTGCCAGCAGCTCAAGTTACAGGAGTAATGAAAAACTGTTTTTT. Its protein is CASSSSYRSNEKLFF.

The chain recombines TRBV6-1 with TRBJ1-5; D might be TRBD1 (5 bases). The CDR3 spans 15 residues. V was trimmed by 6 bases and J by 3 bases, leaving 15 bases between them. CDR1 is MNHNS and CDR2 is SASEGT in the germline V gene. CDR3 nucleotide sequence: TGTGCCAGCAGGGGCTACGGGACTCCCAATCAGCCCCAGCATTTT. Amino acid sequence: CASRGYGTPNQPQHF.

The chain is built from TRBV4-3 and TRBJ2-5, with 11 bases identical to TRBD1. The germline CDR1 and CDR2 sequences are LGHNA and YSLEER. J gave up 3 bases and V 3 bases, and 6 bases lay outside the gene matches. The CDR3 spans 16 residues. CDR3 region: CASSQGLGQGEETQYF. The CDR3 DNA follows: TGCGCCAGCAGCCAGGGTTTGGGACAGGGGGAAGAGACCCAGTACTTC.

This sequence joins TRBV9 and TRBJ2-5; 10 bases align to TRBD1. Per germline, CDR1 SGDLS and CDR2 YYNGEE. This CDR3 contains 13 residues. V was clipped by 7 bases and J by 7 bases; unmatched bases: 7. In nucleotides, the CDR3 is TGTGCCAGCGCGACAGGGGGCGGGGTGACCCAGTACTTC. This sequence encodes CASATGGGVTQYF.

The chain recombines TRBV6-6 with TRBJ1-5; 7 bases match TRBD1. V gave up 2 bases and J gave up 7 bases; unmatched junction bases: 8. Germline V lookup: CDR1 MNHNY, CDR2 SVGAGI (reference sequence). The CDR3 has 15 amino acids. CDR3 sequence (DNA): TGTGCCAGCAGTTACCGAGGGGGCGTAAAGCAGCCCCAGCATTTT. Its translation: CASSYRGGVKQPQHF.

The count of this clone is one. The rearrangement links TRBV6-5 to TRBJ2-3, with 7 positions matching TRBD2. The V segment lost 5 bases and the J segment 2 bases; nucleotides outside the gene matches: 4. This CDR3 contains 14 residues. Per the germline V gene, CDR1 is MNHEY and CDR2 is SVGAGI. CDR3 in amino acids: CASSQTSDTDTQYF. The DNA for the CDR3 is TGTGCCAGCAGTCAAACTAGCGACACAGATACGCAGTATTTT.

The chain links TRBV13 to TRBJ1-4; no reliable D call. The CDR3 runs 16 residues. CDR1 and CDR2 (germline): PRHDT, FYEKMQ (reference sequence). The V end lost 1 base, the J end lost 4 bases, and 13 bases lay between the germline ends. The CDR3 DNA reads as TGTGCCAGCAGCTTAGTCGGAGGGCAGGATAATGAAAAACTGTTTTTT. This codes for CASSLVGGQDNEKLFF.

This chain links TRBV11-3 with TRBJ1-3, with unresolved D. The CDR3 is 17 residues long. V lost 6 bases and J 0 bases, leaving 18 bases between the germline ends. In germline, CDR1 is SGHNT, CDR2 YENEEA. In nucleotides, the CDR3 is TGTGCCAGCAGGCCCGGGAGGATTCCCATCTCTGGAAACACCATATATTTT. Protein product: CASRPGRIPISGNTIYF. Complete variable domain (other parts from reference TRBV11-3 and TRBJ1-3): EAGVVQSPRYKIIEKKQPVAFWCNPISGHNTLYWYLQNLGQGPELLIRYENEEAVDDSQLPKDRFSAERLKGVDSTLKIQPAELGDSAVYLCASRPGRIPISGNTIYFGEGSWLTVV.

This clone turned up a few times. The chain links TRBV19 to TRBJ1-1; 12 nucleotides match TRBD1. In germline, CDR1 is LNHDA, CDR2 SQIVND (reference sequence). The V and J ends lost 4 bases and 2 bases, in that order; junction bases with no gene match: 2. The CDR3 runs to 15 residues. DNA for the CDR3: TGTGCCAGTAGTAGGGGACAGGGGGCAAACACTGAAGCTTTCTTT. It codes for CASSRGQGANTEAFF.

The table lists this clone with a few counts. V gene TRBV7-2 combines with J gene TRBJ1-4; D might be TRBD1 (5 bases). Deletions cut 1 base from V and 7 bases from J, with 22 bases between. Germline assignment: CDR1 SGHTA and CDR2 FQGNSA. This CDR3 has 18 residues. CDR3 sequence (DNA): TGTGCCAGCAGCTTAGATAGGCTGGGCGTTGGGGGGAGTGAAAAACTGTTTTTT. This sequence encodes CASSLDRLGVGGSEKLFF.